This TCR beta chain was identified during a study of cytomegalovirus exposure and HLA in healthy donors. Data came from immunoSEQ multiplex PCR; TCRdb stores just in-frame clones and leaves some out. Here the sample spans about 88,000 clones, approximately 81% being singletons. Sample: PBMCs. This clonotype originated in a woman aged 18-29 years in good health and CMV-seropositive.

The CDR3 DNA is TGTGCCAGCTATACGAGCTCCTACGAGCAGTACTTC. This codes for CASYTSSYEQYF. The chain couples TRBV18 to TRBJ2-7; D unresolved. The V end was cut by 7 bases, the J end by 0 bases, with 7 bases between. The CDR3 is made up of 12 amino acids. Germline values: CDR1 KGHSH, CDR2 LQKENI.